These 21 T cell receptor beta chains were sequenced from one sample in a study of tumor and adjacent non-tumor tissue in lung cancer (dated by TCRdb to between 2017 and 2018). RNA was isolated from bulk, unsorted tissue, and RNA quality was assessed with a NanoDrop ND-1000 and an Agilent 2100. Distant non-tumor tissue taken more than 3 cm from the tumor edge was used as the normal lung sample. Libraries were prepared through multiplex PCR. Sequencer: Illumina HiSeq 2500. TCRbeta libraries were constructed through three rounds of nested PCR with primers (Table S4) according to protocols adapted from ARM-PCR. TCRdb's own reprocessing of the public reads used fastp at Q25 and MiXCR and kept productive beta chains. CDR3 protein duplicates are merged, each entry listing the most common genes and DNA. The sample table lists some 80,000 distinct CDR3 sequences, just over 75% of them with a count of one. The ten largest make up less than 50% of the sample.

Sequenced: distant non-tumor lung tissue. The receptors shown here come from a man between 65 and 85 years old with non-small cell lung cancer.

This clonotype was observed a few times. Since a much larger clone is just one base distant, this may be a read error. This chain uses TRBV4-1 with TRBJ2-3; tentative D call: TRBD1 (6 bases). CDR1 and CDR2 (germline): MGHRA, YSYEKL. CDR3 length equals 16 residues. In DNA form, the CDR3 reads TGCGCCAGCAGCCCCCTAAGGGCTGGGGGCACAGATACGCTGTATTTT. Its protein product is CASSPLRAGGTDTLYF.

There are many counts of this clonotype. The chain combines TRBV28 with TRBJ2-7, with a weak D call TRBD2 (6 bases). The CDR3 totals 14 residues. Germline V gene lookup returns CDR1 MDHEN and CDR2 SYDVKM. V shed 1 base and J shed 2 bases, with 9 bases lying between them. CDR3 in amino acids: CASSLLAGTYEQYF. The CDR3 bases are TGTGCCAGCAGTTTATTGGCGGGAACCTACGAGCAGTACTTC.

A remark on this clonotype: Because the CDR3 is missing its conserved closing phenylalanine or tryptophan, this is likely a read error. This chain connects TRBV9 to TRBJ2-1, with TRBD2 matching 10 bases. The trim removed 6 bases at V and 5 bases at J, leaving 8 bases unmatched. The germline CDR1 and CDR2 sequences are SGDLS and YYNGEE. There are 15 residues in the CDR3. The CDR3 DNA is TGTGCCAGCACCCCCTTTAGCGGGAGGCACAATGAGCAGTTCTCC. Amino acid sequence: CASTPFSGRHNEQFS.

As regards this clonotype: Compared with germline, one end of the junction differs, possibly owing to a read error. V and J are TRBV11-1 and TRBJ1-2; no reliable D call. The germline V gene has CDR1 SGHAT and CDR2 FQDESV (reference sequence). The CDR3 is 12 residues long. The CDR3 DNA is TGTGCCAACAGCTTATACAGTTATGGATACACCTTC. Amino acid sequence: CANSLYSYGYTF.

In the case of this clonotype: The junction differs from germline at one of its ends, possibly a read error. This chain links TRBV11-3 with TRBJ2-1, with D tentatively TRBD1 or TRBD2 (5 bases each). Looked up from germline, CDR1 is SGHNT and CDR2 is YENEEA. The CDR3 length is 16 residues. CDR3 residues: CASNLASGTAYNDQFF. DNA of the CDR3: TGTGCCAGCAACTTGGCCTCCGGGACGGCCTACAATGATCAGTTCTTC.

A remark on this clonotype: Sequence at one end of the junction differs from germline and may be a read error. CDR3 amino acids: CGSSQLGESYEQYF. CDR3 in DNA: TGTGGCAGCAGCCAATTAGGGGAGAGCTACGAGCAGTACTTC. V gene TRBV4-2 combines with J gene TRBJ2-7; the D call may be TRBD1 or TRBD2 (5 bases each). The CDR3 is 14 amino acids. Germline loops: CDR1 LGHNA, CDR2 YNFKEQ.

This chain uses TRBV6-5 with TRBJ1-4; D not resolved. V lost 9 bases to trimming and J lost 15 bases, with 20 bases between them. CDR1 is MNHEY and CDR2 is SVGAGI in the germline V gene. This CDR3 has 12 amino acids. In DNA, the CDR3 is TGTGCCAGTGGGCGGGCTAATGAAATATTGTTTTTT. It translates to CASGRANEILFF.

With regard to this clonotype: Compared with germline, one end of the junction differs, possibly owing to a read error. V and J are TRBV4-2 and TRBJ1-4, with TRBD1 matching over 8 bases. Germline CDR1 and CDR2: LGHNA and YNFKEQ. This CDR3 has 14 amino acids. CDR3 sequence: CVSSRGQGDGKLFF. In nucleotides, the CDR3 is TGTGTCAGCAGTCGTGGACAGGGAGATGGAAAACTGTTTTTT.

On this clonotype itself: One end of the junction fails to match germline, which may point to a read error. The chain links TRBV4-2 to TRBJ2-2; TRBD2 matches at 8 bases. The CDR3 loop spans 16 amino acids. Germline V gene sequence: CDR1 LGHNA, CDR2 YNFKEQ. The DNA of the CDR3 is TGTGCCAACAGCCAAGGCCCAGCGGGAGTCACCGCGGAGCTGTATTTT. Translation gives CANSQGPAGVTAELYF.

The chain employs TRBV4-3 and TRBJ2-3; tentative D call: TRBD2 (6 bases). This CDR3 region has 17 residues. Germline CDR1 reads LGHNA; CDR2 reads YSLEER. The DNA of the CDR3 is TGCATCAGCAGCCAAGATGGGCCTAGCGTGAGAACAGATACGCAGTATTTT. Translating gives CISSQDGPSVRTDTQYF.

To note about this clonotype: A single base separates this from a much larger clone, so it may be a read error. The V gene is TRBV7-8, the J gene TRBJ2-7; D is possibly TRBD2 (6 bases). Germline CDR1 and CDR2: SGHVS and FQNEAQ. The CDR3 sequence is 14 residues long. The CDR3 DNA reads as TGTGCCTGCAGCTTAGGAGCGGGCCCCTACGAGCAGTACTTC. As protein: CACSLGAGPYEQYF.

In the case of this clonotype: At one boundary the junction diverges from the germline segment, which might be a read error. V is TRBV6-1 and J is TRBJ2-1; 9 positions agree with TRBD1. The CDR3 runs 14 residues. Germline V gives CDR1 MNHNS, CDR2 SASEGT. The CDR3 DNA reads TGTGCCAGCAGTGGGACAGGGGAGTTGGATGAGCACTACTTC. It yields the protein CASSGTGELDEHYF.

This clonotype was detected many times. The rearrangement joins TRBV6-5 to TRBJ1-1; possible D gene TRBD1, 6 bases. V was pared by 2 bases and J by 5 bases, with 18 bases between. This CDR3 has 16 residues. Germline loops: CDR1 MNHEY, CDR2 SVGAGI. CDR3 region: CASSYVGGADLTEAFF. In DNA, the CDR3 is TGTGCCAGCAGTTACGTGGGGGGGGCGGATCTGACTGAAGCTTTCTTT.

On this clonotype itself: A read error may produce the germline difference seen at one junction end. The rearrangement uses TRBV28 and TRBJ2-4; D ambiguous. Germline assignment: CDR1 MDHEN and CDR2 SYDVKM. The length of the CDR3 is 15 residues. The CDR3 region is CANSHFPLAKNIQYF. As DNA, the CDR3 is TGTGCCAACAGTCACTTTCCTTTAGCCAAAAACATTCAGTACTTC.

In the case of this clonotype: The junction differs from germline at one of its ends, possibly a read error. The V and J genes are TRBV20-1 and TRBJ2-1, with D perhaps matching TRBD1 (6 bases). The CDR3 is 12 residues long. The V gene's germline CDR1 is DFQATT and CDR2 SNEGSKA (reference sequence). Written as DNA, the CDR3 is TGCAGTGCCCTGACAGGCTACAATGAGCAGTTGTTC. This codes for CSALTGYNEQLF.

For this clonotype: A read error may account for a junction end that differs from germline. V and J are TRBV6-6 and TRBJ2-2; TRBD1 aligns across 8 bases. Germline CDR1 MNHNY, CDR2 SVGAGI (reference sequence). The CDR3 covers 19 residues. This chain's CDR3 is CANSYANFGWTGPTGELLF. CDR3 bases: TGTGCCAACAGTTACGCAAACTTCGGTTGGACAGGGCCCACCGGGGAGCTGTTATTT.

With respect to this clonotype: A read error may be the cause here, since a much bigger clone is one base away. V usage is TRBV5-6 and J usage is TRBJ2-1, with 7 bases that match TRBD2. CDR3 length: 16 residues. Germline V gene sequence: CDR1 SGHDT, CDR2 YYEEEE. The CDR3 region is CDSSRGGRGGYNEQFF. As DNA, the CDR3 is TGTGACAGCAGCCGCGGGGGAAGGGGCGGGTACAATGAGCAGTTCTTC.

Of note for this clonotype: An end of the junction differs from the germline gene, which may be a read error. The chain carries TRBV29-1 and TRBJ1-1; TRBD1 might be the D (5 bases). Germline V gives CDR1 SQVTM, CDR2 ANQGSEA. The CDR3 runs to 14 residues. The CDR3 region has the DNA TGCAGCGTTAGTAAAGGGGCTAGGAACAATGAAGCTTTCTTT. Residues: CSVSKGARNNEAFF.

This clonotype was found many times. The chain joins TRBV28 to TRBJ1-5; the D is unclear. The germline V gene has CDR1 MDHEN and CDR2 SYDVKM. The V end was cut by 5 bases, the J end by 5 bases, with 7 bases between. The CDR3 extends over 12 amino acids. CDR3 sequence: CASSEPYQPQHF. CDR3 nucleotides: TGTGCCAGCAGTGAGCCATATCAGCCCCAGCATTTT.

Comment on this clonotype: The germline gene is not matched at one end of the junction; a read error may be the cause. This sequence joins TRBV6-1 and TRBJ2-1; 8 nucleotides agree with TRBD2. CDR1 MNHNS and CDR2 SASEGT come from the germline V gene. The CDR3 extends over 19 amino acids. CDR3 region: CASSDPGGPGLLAYNEEFF. Written as DNA, the CDR3 is TGTGCCAGCAGTGATCCGGGAGGGCCCGGGTTGCTCGCCTATAATGAGGAGTTCTTT.

This clonotype has a handful of counts. Here the CDR3 omits its conserved ending phenylalanine or tryptophan, so a read error is the likely source. The rearrangement links TRBV5-1 to TRBJ2-7; TRBD1 is a possible D gene (6 bases). V lost 5 bases to trimming and J lost 2 bases, with 11 bases between them. The CDR3 totals 13 residues. CDR1 SGHRS and CDR2 YFSETQ come from the germline V gene. The CDR3 reads CASSWDKAYEQYL. CDR3 in DNA: TGCGCCAGCAGTTGGGACAAAGCCTACGAGCAGTACCTC.